This T cell receptor (beta chain) was captured in a study of CD8 T cells in ankylosing spondylitis. By quantitative 5'-RACE with molecular barcodes, the TCR beta libraries were made. TCRdb reanalysed the 5' RACE reads using MiXCR and keeps one entry per CDR3 protein. The table shows about 510,000 distinct CDR3 sequences, with about 5% occurring only once. There are 15 residues in the CDR3. With 5 bases removed from V and 1 base from J, the gap between germline ends came to 14 bases. CDR1 and CDR2 (germline): SNHLY, FYNNEI. This clonotype was picked up many times. Its antigen is unidentified. Study-level points and caveats: Reactive arthritis synovial fluid and blood were previously reported to contain some motif variants. Made up of about eight highly homologous variants, a TCR beta motif appeared characteristic of ankylosing spondylitis blood. From matched ankylosing spondylitis synovial fluid, disease-linked clones were reportedly recovered at significantly enriched levels. Peripheral blood held disease-linked clones only at relatively low frequency, and these were CD8+.

This clonotype originated in a male donor with ankylosing spondylitis. Source material: blood, either unsorted or a sorted T cell fraction (not recorded which). The chain links TRBV2 to TRBJ1-1; D is unclear. CDR3 DNA sequence: TGTGCCAGCAGTAAGGACCTGGGTGGGAACACTGAAGCTTTCTTT. Amino acids: CASSKDLGGNTEAFF.